This T cell receptor (beta chain) was sequenced for a study of monozygotic twins with inflammatory bowel disease. Making cDNA involved eight separate reactions per sample. With the 5' RACE reads reprocessed, TCRdb shows one record per CDR3 protein and no DNA. This specimen shows 150,000 or so distinct CDR3 sequences; the ten leading clones hold about 7.4%. Comments on this clonotype: What it binds is not known.

The authors isolated total RNA from whole blood without sorting T cells. Notes on the study in general: The inverse Simpson measure of TCRbeta diversity was lower in IBD patients than in healthy co-twins.

The sequenced material came from blood. The sequence derives from a human donor with ulcerative colitis or Crohn's disease, or a healthy co-twin of an affected twin (not recorded which).

CDR3: CASSLSRGADTQYF. The V gene is TRBV5-1, the J gene TRBJ2-3; TCRdb calls TRBD1, which cannot be checked without DNA. CDR1 and CDR2 from the germline V gene are SGHRS and YFSETQ. CDR3 length: 14 residues.